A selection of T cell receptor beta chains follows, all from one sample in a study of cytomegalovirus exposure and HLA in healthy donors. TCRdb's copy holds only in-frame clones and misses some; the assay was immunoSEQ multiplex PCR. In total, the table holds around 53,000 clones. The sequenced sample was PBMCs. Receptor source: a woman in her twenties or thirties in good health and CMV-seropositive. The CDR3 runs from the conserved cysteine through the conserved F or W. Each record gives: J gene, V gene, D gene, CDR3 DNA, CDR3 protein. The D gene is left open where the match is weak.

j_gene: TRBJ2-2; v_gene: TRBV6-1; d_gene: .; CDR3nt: TGTGCCAGCACTCCGGGTTTCGGGACCGGGGAGCTGTTTTTT; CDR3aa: CASTPGFGTGELFF
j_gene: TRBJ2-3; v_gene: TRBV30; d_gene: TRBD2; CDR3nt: TGTGCCTGGACGACTAGCGGAGTAACAGATACGCAGTATTTT; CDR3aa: CAWTTSGVTDTQYF
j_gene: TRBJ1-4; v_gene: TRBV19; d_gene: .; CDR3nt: TGTGCCAGCGGGGGGGGCTCGGATGAAAAACTGTTTTTT; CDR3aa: CASGGGSDEKLFF
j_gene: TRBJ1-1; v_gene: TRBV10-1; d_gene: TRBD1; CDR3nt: TGCGCCAGCAGACTGGACAGGAGGGACACTGAAGCTTTCTTT; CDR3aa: CASRLDRRDTEAFF
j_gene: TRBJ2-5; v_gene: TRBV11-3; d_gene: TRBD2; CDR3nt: TGTGCCAGCAGCTTAGGTGGTAGCGGGCAAGAGACCCAGTACTTC; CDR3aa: CASSLGGSGQETQYF
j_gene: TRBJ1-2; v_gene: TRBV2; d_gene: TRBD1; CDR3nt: TGTGCCAGCAGTAACAGGGGTAACTATGGCTACACCTTC; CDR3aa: CASSNRGNYGYTF
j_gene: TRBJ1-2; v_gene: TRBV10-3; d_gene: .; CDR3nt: TGTGCCATCAGTGAGTCGATGTATGGGCAGGGAGGGAGTGGCTACACCTTC; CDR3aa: CAISESMYGQGGSGYTF
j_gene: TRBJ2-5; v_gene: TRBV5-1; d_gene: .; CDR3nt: TGCGCCAGCAGCCTAAGACTGGGTCAAGAGACCCAGTACTTC; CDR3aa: CASSLRLGQETQYF
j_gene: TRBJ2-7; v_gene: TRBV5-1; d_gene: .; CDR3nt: TGCGCCAGCAGCGGCTCGAACGGGGGCTACGAGCAGTACTTC; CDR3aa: CASSGSNGGYEQYF
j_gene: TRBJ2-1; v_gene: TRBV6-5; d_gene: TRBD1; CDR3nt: TGTGCCAGCACCAGCGACAGGGTCCACAATGAGCAGTTCTTC; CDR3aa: CASTSDRVHNEQFF
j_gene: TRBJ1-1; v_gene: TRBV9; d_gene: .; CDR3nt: TGTGCCAGCAGCGCCTCGTACCGACAGATAAACACTGAAGCTTTCTTT; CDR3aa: CASSASYRQINTEAFF
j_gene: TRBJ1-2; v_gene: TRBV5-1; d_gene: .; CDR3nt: TGCGCCAGCAGCGTCAGGGACAACTATGATGGCTACACCTTC; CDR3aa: CASSVRDNYDGYTF
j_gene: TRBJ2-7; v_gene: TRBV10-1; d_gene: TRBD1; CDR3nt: TGCGCCAGCAGTGAACAGGGGGACTACGAGCAGTACTTC; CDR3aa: CASSEQGDYEQYF
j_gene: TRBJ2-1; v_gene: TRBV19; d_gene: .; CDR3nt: TGTGCCAGTAGTATACGTCAACTTAACAATGAGCAGTTCTTC; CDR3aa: CASSIRQLNNEQFF
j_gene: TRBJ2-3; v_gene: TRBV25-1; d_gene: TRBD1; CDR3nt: TGTGCCAGCAGTGACCCAGGACAGGATTCCACAGATACGCAGTATTTT; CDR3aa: CASSDPGQDSTDTQYF
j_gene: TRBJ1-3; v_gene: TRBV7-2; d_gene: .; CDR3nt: TGTGCCAGCAGCCAACAGGGCATCTCTGGAAACACCATATATTTT; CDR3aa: CASSQQGISGNTIYF
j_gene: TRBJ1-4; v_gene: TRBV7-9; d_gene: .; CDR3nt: TGTGCCAGCAGCTTAGATGGAGGAAACAATGAAAAACTGTTTTTT; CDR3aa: CASSLDGGNNEKLFF
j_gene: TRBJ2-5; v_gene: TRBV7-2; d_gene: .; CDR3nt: TGTGCCAGCAGCTTAGATGGCCAGGAGGGCAGGGAGACCCAGTACTTC; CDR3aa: CASSLDGQEGRETQYF
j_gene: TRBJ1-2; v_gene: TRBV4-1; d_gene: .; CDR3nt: TGCGCCAGCAGCCAAGATCAGAACAGCGGAAGAGGCTACACCTTC; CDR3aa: CASSQDQNSGRGYTF
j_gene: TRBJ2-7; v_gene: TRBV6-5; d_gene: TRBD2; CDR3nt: TGTGCCAGCAGGTCCGGGACTAGCAGGTTCCAGTACTTC; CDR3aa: CASRSGTSRFQYF
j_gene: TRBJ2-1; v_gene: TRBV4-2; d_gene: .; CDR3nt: TGTGCCAGCAGCCCCTCGGAGCAAGGTTTGAATGAGCAGTTCTTC; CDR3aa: CASSPSEQGLNEQFF
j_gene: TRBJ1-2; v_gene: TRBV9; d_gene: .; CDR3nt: TGTGCCAGCAGCGTAGGCGGGGGGATCAACTATGGCTACACCTTC; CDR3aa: CASSVGGGINYGYTF
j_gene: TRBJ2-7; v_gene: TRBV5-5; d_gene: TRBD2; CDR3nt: TGTGCCAGCAGCTTGGTTCTAGCGGAATACGAGCAGTACTTC; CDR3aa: CASSLVLAEYEQYF
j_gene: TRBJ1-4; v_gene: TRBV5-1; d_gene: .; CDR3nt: TGCGCCAGCAGCTTGCCGGACTTAAATGAAAAACTGTTTTTT; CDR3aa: CASSLPDLNEKLFF
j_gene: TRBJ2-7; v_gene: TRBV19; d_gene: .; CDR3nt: TGTGCCAGTAGTTTGACAGCCAACTACGAGCAGTACTTC; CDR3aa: CASSLTANYEQYF
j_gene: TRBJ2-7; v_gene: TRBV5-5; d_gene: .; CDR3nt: TGTGCCAGCAGCGCCGGGACTCGGCCCTCCTACGAGCAGTACTTC; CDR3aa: CASSAGTRPSYEQYF
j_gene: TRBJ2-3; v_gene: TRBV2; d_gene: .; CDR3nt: TGTGCCAGCAGTGAGTTAAGACAGGAAAACACAGATACGCAGTATTTT; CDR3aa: CASSELRQENTDTQYF
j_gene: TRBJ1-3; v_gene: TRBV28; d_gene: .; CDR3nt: TGTGCCAGCAGTTTCGAGGTTGCCTCTGGAAACACCATATATTTT; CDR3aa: CASSFEVASGNTIYF
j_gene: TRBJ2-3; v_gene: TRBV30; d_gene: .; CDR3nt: TGTGCCTGGACCGGGGTTTTTTCCACAGATACGCAGTATTTT; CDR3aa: CAWTGVFSTDTQYF
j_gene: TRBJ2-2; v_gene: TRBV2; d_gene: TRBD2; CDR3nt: TGTGCCAGCAGATACAGCGGGGGGGCCTCCGGGGAGCTGTTTTTT; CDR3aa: CASRYSGGASGELFF